This record covers a single T cell receptor beta chain. This entry belongs to a study of shared T cell receptors in the human thymus. Profiled with immunoSEQ multiplex PCR; TCRdb holds only in-frame clones, not every one. Found here are about 710,000 clones, around 87% of them singletons; the top ten hold roughly 0.0087%. CDR3 size: 14 residues. Another study also made use of these data, one on human thymus T cells.

V usage is TRBV21-1 and J usage is TRBJ2-7; the table's D call, TRBD1, has no DNA check behind it. TRBV21-1 counts as a pseudogene. The receptor's source is a boy in the first two years of life with a congenital heart defect. The specimen sequenced was thymocytes. Here the CDR3 reads CATSEGDRGYEQYF. CDR3 nucleotides: TGTGCCACCTCGGAGGGGGACAGGGGGTACGAGCAGTACTTC.